Listed below are T cell receptor beta chains from one sample, sequenced in a study of T cell responses to AZD1222 COVID-19 vaccine. TCRdb's copy holds only in-frame clones and misses some; the assay was immunoSEQ multiplex PCR. The profile shows some 110,000 clones, roughly 90% of them singletons. This specimen consisted of peripheral blood, obtained on day 0 of AZD1222 vaccination. The receptors come from an adult in good health. The CDR3 runs from the conserved cysteine through the conserved F or W. Each record gives: J gene, D gene, V gene, clone size, CDR3 DNA, CDR3 protein. A D gene is named only where the DNA matches it firmly. The size of a clone is reported for some rows only, either as once, few or many, or as a class for expanded clones.

j_call: TRBJ2-1
d_call: TRBD2
v_call: TRBV5-1
clone_size: -
cdr3_nt: TGCGCCAGCAGCTTGGTGGGGGTAGCGGGAGCCTATGAGCAGTTCTTC
cdr3_aa: CASSLVGVAGAYEQFF

j_call: TRBJ1-5
d_call: TRBD1
v_call: TRBV2
clone_size: -
cdr3_nt: TGTGCCAGCACCCCAGGACAGGGCCCCCAGCCCCAGCATTTT
cdr3_aa: CASTPGQGPQPQHF

j_call: TRBJ1-2
d_call: -
v_call: TRBV19
clone_size: -
cdr3_nt: TGTGCCAGTACCCGCGGGAGAGCAGGCTCCGCCGGCTACACCTTC
cdr3_aa: CASTRGRAGSAGYTF

j_call: TRBJ1-6
d_call: -
v_call: TRBV29-1
clone_size: -
cdr3_nt: TGCAGAGCCCGACGGTCACCCCTCCACTTT
cdr3_aa: CRARRSPLHF

j_call: TRBJ2-3
d_call: -
v_call: TRBV28
clone_size: -
cdr3_nt: TGTGCCACGGGTGTTCTTAGCACAGATACGCAGTATTTT
cdr3_aa: CATGVLSTDTQYF

j_call: TRBJ1-2
d_call: TRBD1
v_call: TRBV6-5
clone_size: -
cdr3_nt: TGTGCCAGCAGACAAGGTGGGACAGACAACTATGGCTACACCTTC
cdr3_aa: CASRQGGTDNYGYTF

j_call: TRBJ1-6
d_call: -
v_call: TRBV27
clone_size: medium-sized
cdr3_nt: TGTGCCAGCAGTTTATCGGGGATCGTGTTGAGGGATATATATAATTCACCCCTCCACTTT
cdr3_aa: CASSLSGIVLRDIYNSPLHF

j_call: TRBJ1-3
d_call: -
v_call: TRBV10-3
clone_size: -
cdr3_nt: TGTGCCATCACCCAGTCCTCTGGAAACACCATATATTTT
cdr3_aa: CAITQSSGNTIYF

j_call: TRBJ2-1
d_call: -
v_call: TRBV5-1
clone_size: few
cdr3_nt: TGCGCCAGCAGCCTGGGACAATACAATGAGCAGTTCTTC
cdr3_aa: CASSLGQYNEQFF

j_call: TRBJ1-1
d_call: -
v_call: TRBV4-1
clone_size: -
cdr3_nt: TGCGCCAGCAGCCAAGTCGAAGGGGCTGCTGAAGCTTTCTTT
cdr3_aa: CASSQVEGAAEAFF

j_call: TRBJ2-1
d_call: TRBD1
v_call: TRBV5-4
clone_size: -
cdr3_nt: TGTGCCAGCAGCTTGGGTGACAGGGGATATGAGCAGTTCTTC
cdr3_aa: CASSLGDRGYEQFF

j_call: TRBJ2-3
d_call: -
v_call: TRBV6-1
clone_size: -
cdr3_nt: TGTGCCAGCAGTGAAGGCGGAACGGGAACAGATACGCAGTATTTT
cdr3_aa: CASSEGGTGTDTQYF

j_call: TRBJ2-1
d_call: TRBD1
v_call: TRBV19
clone_size: once
cdr3_nt: TGTGCCAGTAGTATAGTAGGACAGGGTTACAATGAGCAGTTCTTC
cdr3_aa: CASSIVGQGYNEQFF

j_call: TRBJ1-6
d_call: -
v_call: TRBV5-4
clone_size: once
cdr3_nt: TGTGCCAGCAGCTTGGATCAGGGGCCTAATTCACCCCTCCACTTT
cdr3_aa: CASSLDQGPNSPLHF

j_call: TRBJ1-4
d_call: TRBD1
v_call: TRBV28
clone_size: -
cdr3_nt: TGTGCCAGCAGCCCCCCACAGGGGGCGGGGGAAAAACTGTTTTTT
cdr3_aa: CASSPPQGAGEKLFF

j_call: TRBJ1-2
d_call: -
v_call: TRBV19
clone_size: few
cdr3_nt: TGTGCCAGTAAGTCTCCAGGGGCCGGTAACTATGGCTACACCTTC
cdr3_aa: CASKSPGAGNYGYTF

j_call: TRBJ1-4
d_call: -
v_call: TRBV5-1
clone_size: -
cdr3_nt: TGCGCCAGCAGCTTGGATTGGATGTATAATGAAAAACTGTTTTTT
cdr3_aa: CASSLDWMYNEKLFF

j_call: TRBJ2-5
d_call: -
v_call: TRBV28
clone_size: -
cdr3_nt: TGTGCCAGCAGTTTAGGGGACTACCAAGAGACCCAGTACTTC
cdr3_aa: CASSLGDYQETQYF

j_call: TRBJ2-1
d_call: TRBD1
v_call: TRBV5-6
clone_size: -
cdr3_nt: TGTGCCAGCAGCTTAAAAACAGGGGGTGCCTACAATGAGCAGTTCTTC
cdr3_aa: CASSLKTGGAYNEQFF

j_call: TRBJ1-2
d_call: -
v_call: TRBV5-6
clone_size: -
cdr3_nt: TGTGCCAGCAGCACCGGAGGTCCGGGGGCGGGTTATGGCTACACCTTC
cdr3_aa: CASSTGGPGAGYGYTF

j_call: TRBJ1-1
d_call: TRBD1
v_call: TRBV27
clone_size: -
cdr3_nt: TGTGCCAGCAGTTCCCGGACAGGGGGCTTGGATGCTTTCTTT
cdr3_aa: CASSSRTGGLDAFF

j_call: TRBJ1-1
d_call: -
v_call: TRBV6-2/TRBV6-3
clone_size: -
cdr3_nt: TGTGCCAGCAGTTCCCCACCGGACAGAAGGAACACTGAAGCTTTCTTT
cdr3_aa: CASSSPPDRRNTEAFF

j_call: TRBJ2-3
d_call: -
v_call: TRBV7-3
clone_size: -
cdr3_nt: TGTGCCAGCTCAAGGGTAGGGGGACGGTCAGATACGCAGTATTTT
cdr3_aa: CASSRVGGRSDTQYF